Below, 30 T cell receptor beta chains from the same sample are listed, as sequenced in a study of T cell repertoires in cytomegalovirus infection. The antigens these receptors bind are not known. Each CDR3 protein gets one entry after TCRdb re-called the reads with MiXCR. The repertoire includes hundreds of thousands of distinct CDR3 sequences, 25% to 30% of them detected once, and 20% sits in the top ten. Sequencing was performed on cultured PBMCs, taken from culture after CMV antigen stimulation. These TCRs come from a human donor in good health (CMV status not recorded). Some clones in this sample may be carry-over from other donors' samples.

The rearrangement joins TRBV7-9 to TRBJ1-2; a possible D gene is TRBD1 (5 bases). Germline V gene sequence: CDR1 SEHNR, CDR2 FQNEAQ (reference sequence). The CDR3 totals 14 residues. The germline V and J ends were trimmed by 4 bases and 4 bases, with 13 bases remaining between them. CDR3 in amino acids: CASSSSRDAYGYTF. CDR3 DNA sequence: TGTGCCAGCAGCTCAAGCAGGGACGCCTATGGCTACACCTTC.

The table lists this clonotype with a few counts. This chain uses TRBV6-1 with TRBJ2-1; 12 bases line up with TRBD2. The CDR3 has 17 amino acids. V shed 8 bases and J 0 bases; nucleotides not matched to a gene: 8. Germline CDR1 MNHNS, CDR2 SASEGT. The CDR3: CASLTSGGHSSYNEQFF. As DNA, the CDR3 is TGTGCCAGCCTGACTAGCGGGGGCCACAGCTCCTACAATGAGCAGTTCTTC.

This clonotype was found many times. V is TRBV12-3 or TRBV12-4 and J is TRBJ2-1, with D uncertain. Trimming left V 6 bases short and J 10 bases short, with 13 bases between. The CDR3 runs 12 residues. The CDR3 sequence is CASSHSSREQFF. The CDR3 bases are TGTGCCAGCAGCCATTCCTCTAGGGAGCAGTTCTTC.

The chain combines TRBV12-5 with TRBJ2-3; possibly TRBD2 for D (6 bases). The germline V gene has CDR1 LGHNT and CDR2 FRNRAP. The CDR3 consists of 14 residues. Trimming shortened V by 7 bases and J by 5 bases, and 16 bases separated the two germline ends. The CDR3 loop reads CASVFSGGLDTQYF. DNA for the CDR3: TGTGCTAGTGTCTTCAGTGGGGGGTTAGATACGCAGTATTTT.

The J gene is TRBJ2-3, the V gene TRBV20-1; D not resolved. This CDR3 comprises 14 residues. From germline, CDR1 is DFQATT and CDR2 SNEGSKA (reference sequence). Trimming took 1 base from V and 3 from J, leaving 11 bases between them. In nucleotides, the CDR3 is TGCAGTGCTAGAGTTCAGGATTCGACAGATACGCAGTATTTT. Its translation is CSARVQDSTDTQYF.

This clonotype was counted between two and nine times. The chain carries TRBV7-2 and TRBJ1-1; unclear D gene. Germline CDR1 SGHTA, CDR2 FQGNSA. V was clipped by 1 base and J by 1 base, with 16 bases between them. The CDR3 sequence is 17 residues long. The chain's CDR3 is CASSLEGYDRGNTEAFF. CDR3 coding DNA: TGTGCCAGCAGCTTAGAAGGTTATGATCGTGGGAACACTGAAGCTTTCTTT. Based on the CDR3 plus reference TRBV7-2 and TRBJ1-1, the full variable domain is GAGVSQSPSNKVTEKGKDVELRCDPISGHTALYWYRQSLGQGLEFLIYFQGNSAPDKSGLPSDRFSAERTGGSVSTLTIQRTQQEDSAVYLCASSLEGYDRGNTEAFFGQGTRLTVV.

This clonotype was counted a few times. V gene TRBV20-1 combines with J gene TRBJ2-3, with 9 bases identical to TRBD2. The J segment lost 6 bases and the V segment lost 5 bases, leaving 15 bases of the junction unmatched. The CDR3 contains 16 residues. The germline V gene has CDR1 DFQATT and CDR2 SNEGSKA (reference sequence). The CDR3 DNA sequence: TGCAGTGCTGCCCCCTTGGCGGGAGGGCCAGCGGATACGCAGTATTTT. It encodes CSAAPLAGGPADTQYF.

The V call is TRBV20-1, the J call TRBJ1-6; TRBD1 agrees at 7 bases. V shed 1 base, J shed 3 bases, and the junction held 3 bases outside the gene matches. Germline V gene lookup returns CDR1 DFQATT and CDR2 SNEGSKA (reference sequence). The CDR3 is 15 residues long. Here the CDR3 reads CSARVGTDYNSPLHF. The CDR3, as DNA: TGCAGTGCTAGAGTGGGGACAGACTATAATTCACCCCTCCACTTT.

J is TRBJ1-2 and V is TRBV29-1; perhaps TRBD1 as D (5 bases). V was cut by 2 bases and J by 4 bases, with 8 bases left in between. The CDR3 extends over 12 amino acids. The germline V gene encodes CDR1 SQVTM and CDR2 ANQGSEA. CDR3 DNA: TGCAGCGTTGAAACGGGGGGCTATGGCTACACCTTC. This translates into CSVETGGYGYTF.

This chain links TRBV7-3 with TRBJ2-1, with D tentatively TRBD1 or TRBD2 (6 bases each). CDR3 size: 13 residues. Deletions cut 1 base from V and 11 bases from J, with 12 bases between. Looked up from germline, CDR1 is SGHTA and CDR2 is FQGTGA. The CDR3 sequence: CASSLRGARKQFF. The CDR3 DNA reads TGTGCCAGCAGCTTAAGGGGGGCAAGGAAGCAGTTCTTC.

The J gene is TRBJ2-3, the V gene TRBV6-1; D possibly corresponds to TRBD2 (5 bases). The germline V and J ends were trimmed by 6 bases and 2 bases, with 15 bases remaining between them. The CDR3 spans 15 residues. The germline gives CDR1 MNHNS, CDR2 SASEGT. Here the CDR3 DNA reads TGTGCCAGCAGCCTCGGGATGCGCTTCACAGATACGCAGTATTTT. This sequence encodes CASSLGMRFTDTQYF.

This clonotype has a handful of counts. The chain employs TRBV15 and TRBJ1-3, with TRBD1 identical over 9 bases. V shed 1 base and J 2 bases; nucleotides not matched to a gene: 0. CDR1 and CDR2 from the germline V gene are LNHNV and YYDKDF (reference sequence). This CDR3 is 15 amino acids long. CDR3 region: CATSRGDRAGNTIYF. In DNA form, the CDR3 reads TGTGCCACCAGCAGAGGGGACAGGGCTGGAAACACCATATATTTT.

The chain is built from TRBV7-2 and TRBJ2-7; TRBD1 agrees at 10 bases. Germline V lookup: CDR1 SGHTA, CDR2 FQGNSA. Trimming cost V 0 bases and J 2 bases; bases outside gene matches: 7. The CDR3 extends over 17 amino acids. The CDR3 spells CASSLAFPGTGAYEQYF. For the CDR3, the DNA is TGTGCCAGCAGCTTAGCGTTCCCCGGGACAGGGGCCTACGAGCAGTACTTC.

The rearrangement links TRBV5-1 to TRBJ2-1, with 9 bases lining up with TRBD2. V shed 0 bases and J 8 bases; nucleotides not matched to a gene: 9. From germline, CDR1 is SGHRS and CDR2 YFSETQ. The CDR3 totals 16 residues. The CDR3: CASSLAGLAGKDEQFF. The CDR3 DNA reads as TGCGCCAGCAGCTTGGCAGGGCTAGCGGGAAAGGATGAGCAGTTCTTC.

V usage is TRBV28 and J usage is TRBJ1-2, with a weak D call TRBD1 (5 bases). Between the trimmed V and J ends, which lost 3 bases and 6 bases, there was a span of 14 bases. Germline V gene sequence: CDR1 MDHEN, CDR2 SYDVKM. CDR3 length: 14 residues. The CDR3 loop is CASSLPDTTHGYTF. The CDR3 nucleotides are TGTGCCAGCAGTTTGCCGGACACCACCCATGGCTACACCTTC.

The chain joins TRBV19 to TRBJ2-2; D is unresolved. CDR1 and CDR2 (germline): LNHDA, SQIVND (reference sequence). Deletions cut 2 bases from V and 6 bases from J, with 4 bases between. The CDR3 runs to 12 residues. CDR3 sequence reads: CASSILAGELFF. The CDR3 nucleotides are TGTGCCAGTAGTATATTGGCCGGGGAGCTGTTTTTT.

This clonotype has a count of ten or more. V usage is TRBV28 and J usage is TRBJ2-1, with a possible D match to TRBD2 (7 bases). Per germline, CDR1 MDHEN and CDR2 SYDVKM. CDR3 length equals 17 residues. V was trimmed by 5 bases and J by 0 bases, leaving 17 bases between them. CDR3 in amino acids: CASSPSGTTRSYNEQFF. CDR3 DNA: TGTGCCAGCAGTCCAAGCGGGACAACTCGCTCCTACAATGAGCAGTTCTTC.

V gene TRBV7-9 combines with J gene TRBJ2-5, with D maybe TRBD2 (6 bases). The V gene's germline CDR1 is SEHNR and CDR2 FQNEAQ (reference sequence). Trimming took off 3 bases at V and 4 bases at J, with 12 bases between the two ends. CDR3 size: 14 residues. The CDR3 bases are TGTGCCAGCAGCTTTTGGGGGGATACAGAGACCCAGTACTTC. Protein product: CASSFWGDTETQYF.

This clonotype was recorded once. The V call is TRBV29-1, the J call TRBJ2-7, with TRBD2 identical over 9 bases. With 7 bases clipped from V and 2 bases from J, the junction kept 6 bases outside the gene matches. The germline V gene has CDR1 SQVTM and CDR2 ANQGSEA. The CDR3 sequence is 13 residues long. The DNA of the CDR3 is TGCAGCGACGGACTAGCGCGCACCTACGAGCAGTACTTC. As protein: CSDGLARTYEQYF.

V gene TRBV6-5 combines with J gene TRBJ1-2; 9 bases line up with TRBD1. This CDR3 has 12 residues. CDR1 and CDR2 (germline): MNHEY, SVGAGI. Trimming cost V 9 bases and J 7 bases; bases outside gene matches: 6. CDR3 nucleotide sequence: TGTGCCAGTACCCGGACAGGGGCTGGCTACACCTTC. Its translation is CASTRTGAGYTF.

The chain links TRBV28 to TRBJ2-7; 8 positions agree with TRBD1. The CDR3 runs to 16 residues. The trim removed 6 bases at V and 0 bases at J, leaving 10 bases unmatched. The germline CDR1 and CDR2 sequences are MDHEN and SYDVKM. The CDR3 sequence: CASSAPADRVSYEQYF. The CDR3 DNA follows: TGTGCCAGCAGCGCCCCCGCGGACAGGGTCTCCTACGAGCAGTACTTC.

This clonotype was seen a single time. The gene calls are TRBV5-1 and TRBJ1-4, with D unresolved. Trimming took off 0 bases at V and 1 base at J, with 7 bases between the two ends. This CDR3 region has 15 residues. Germline lookup yields CDR1 SGHRS and CDR2 YFSETQ. CDR3 sequence: CASSLAYQTNEKLFF. The CDR3, as DNA: TGCGCCAGCAGCTTGGCCTACCAAACTAATGAAAAACTGTTTTTT.

The CDR3 bases are TGTGCCAGCAGTTCTTGGACAGGGCGAGAAGGAGATACGCAGTATTTT. This encodes CASSSWTGREGDTQYF. The V and J genes are TRBV27 and TRBJ2-3; 8 positions match TRBD1. V gave up 4 bases and J gave up 5 bases; unmatched junction bases: 11. Germline CDR1 and CDR2: MNHEY and SMNVEV (reference sequence). This CDR3 has 16 residues.

V usage is TRBV9 and J usage is TRBJ2-1; D is undetermined. V lost 3 bases to trimming and J lost 9 bases, with 13 bases between them. The CDR3 is 13 residues long. Germline values: CDR1 SGDLS, CDR2 YYNGEE. CDR3 protein: CASSAPPTGEQFF. CDR3 coding DNA: TGTGCCAGCAGCGCCCCGCCTACGGGTGAGCAGTTCTTC. Full variable domain (missing parts from reference TRBV9 and TRBJ2-1): DSGVTQTPKHLITATGQRVTLRCSPRSGDLSVYWYQQSLDQGLQFLIQYYNGEERAKGNILERFSAQQFPDLHSELNLSSLELGDSALYFCASSAPPTGEQFFGPGTRLTVL.

This clonotype was counted once. V gene TRBV12-3 or TRBV12-4 combines with J gene TRBJ1-2, with 10 bases fitting TRBD1. After removal of 6 bases from V and 7 bases from J, the junction contained 5 bases not matched to a gene. CDR3 length: 13 residues. The CDR3: CASSPGTGAGYTF. CDR3 sequence (DNA): TGTGCCAGCAGCCCCGGGACAGGGGCTGGCTACACCTTC.

The V gene is TRBV4-1, the J gene TRBJ1-4; TRBD1 agrees at 8 bases. This CDR3 region has 15 residues. CDR1 MGHRA and CDR2 YSYEKL come from the germline V gene. Losses at the gene ends were 3 bases for V and 8 bases for J; bases not matched to a gene: 8. The CDR3 DNA reads TGCGCCAGCAGCCAGGACAGGGTCCTCTACGAAAAACTGTTTTTT. It yields the protein CASSQDRVLYEKLFF.

The CDR3 reads CASSRDAGNTIYF. The DNA of the CDR3 is TGTGCCAGCAGTCGGGACGCTGGAAACACCATATATTTT. The chain carries TRBV7-4 and TRBJ1-3, with D possibly matching TRBD1 (5 bases). The CDR3 runs 13 residues. Looked up from germline, CDR1 is SGHVT and CDR2 is SQSDAQ. V was shortened by 6 bases and J by 2 bases, with 8 bases between the two germline ends.

This chain links TRBV27 with TRBJ1-2; D is perhaps TRBD1 (5 bases). CDR3 length equals 17 residues. From germline, CDR1 is MNHEY and CDR2 SMNVEV (reference sequence). Trimming cost V 5 bases and J 3 bases, with 22 bases left between them. The CDR3 sequence: CASSLNSRDWSYYGYTF. The DNA of the CDR3 is TGTGCCAGCAGTCTGAACTCCCGGGACTGGAGCTACTATGGCTACACCTTC.

This clonotype came up once. The rearrangement joins TRBV11-2 to TRBJ2-5; 7 bases align to TRBD2. The V gene end was trimmed by 1 base and the J gene end by 1 base; junction bases not matched to a gene: 3. Germline CDR1 SGHAT, CDR2 FQNNGV. The CDR3 has 15 residues. CDR3 region: CASSLGGGPQETQYF. CDR3 nucleotides: TGTGCCAGCAGCTTAGGCGGGGGACCCCAAGAGACCCAGTACTTC.

The table lists this clonotype with many counts. The V gene is TRBV7-2, the J gene TRBJ2-3; TRBD1 is a possible D gene (6 bases). Trimming took 1 base from V and 4 from J, leaving 15 bases between them. The CDR3 contains 16 residues. In germline, CDR1 is SGHTA, CDR2 FQGNSA. CDR3: CASSLGVFRGPDTQYF. Written as DNA, the CDR3 is TGTGCCAGCAGCTTAGGTGTTTTCAGGGGACCAGATACGCAGTATTTT.